These 20 T cell receptor beta chains originate from one sample sequenced in a study of control samples from healthy donors and cancer patients. The data were produced by immunoSEQ multiplex PCR, yet TCRdb's version contains in-frame clones alone and is incomplete. This table has about 120,000 clones, 93% appearing once. Sequencing was performed on blood. All receptors derive from a man aged 25 to 40 in good health.

The chain has TRBV5-4 and TRBJ1-2, with TRBD1 as a possible D gene (6 bases). Germline V lookup: CDR1 SGHNT, CDR2 YYREEE (reference sequence). V shed 9 bases and J shed 2 bases, with 26 bases lying between them. The CDR3 covers 17 residues. For the CDR3, the DNA is TGTGCCACCAAAACGGGAGGGGGGCAGGCCATAAACTATGGCTACACCTTC. It encodes CATKTGGGQAINYGYTF.

This chain joins TRBV12-5 and TRBJ1-5; no firm D call. V lost 5 bases to trimming and J lost 7 bases, with 12 bases between them. The CDR3 totals 13 residues. Germline loops: CDR1 LGHNT, CDR2 FRNRAP. The CDR3 nucleotides read TGTGCTAGTGGTACGACGAACGAGCAGCCCCAGCATTTT. Translation gives CASGTTNEQPQHF.

Concerning this clone itself: The sample holds other DNA sequences that translate to the same CDR3. The CDR3 region is CASSQIAETQYF. CDR3 nucleotides: TGTGCCAGCAGCCAAATCGCGGAGACCCAGTACTTC. The chain recombines TRBV3-1 (or the pseudogene TRBV3-2) with TRBJ2-5; D is uncertain. The germline V gene has CDR1 LGHDT and CDR2 YNNKEL (reference sequence). The length of the CDR3 is 12 residues. Trimming left V 2 bases short and J 5 bases short, with 6 bases between.

This sequence joins TRBV5-4 and TRBJ2-7; tentative D call: TRBD2 (6 bases). CDR3 length: 13 amino acids. The germline gives CDR1 SGHNT, CDR2 YYREEE (reference sequence). Trimming cost V 4 bases and J 6 bases, with 14 bases left between them. CDR3 coding DNA: TGTGCCAGCAGCCTCCTGGGGGACTCCGAGCAGTACTTC. It specifies CASSLLGDSEQYF.

This clone has at least ten counts. V gene TRBV7-9 combines with J gene TRBJ2-1; 14 nucleotides match TRBD2. CDR3 length: 18 amino acids. With 8 bases clipped from V and 0 bases from J, the junction kept 9 bases outside the gene matches. Germline CDR1 SEHNR, CDR2 FQNEAQ (reference sequence). This CDR3 reads CASSPTGTSGGSYNEQFF. The CDR3 bases are TGTGCCAGCTCCCCTACCGGGACTAGCGGGGGCTCCTACAATGAGCAGTTCTTC.

The chain combines TRBV9 with TRBJ1-2, with TRBD1 as a possible D gene (6 bases). Looked up from germline, CDR1 is SGDLS and CDR2 is YYNGEE. CDR3 size: 13 residues. V lost 2 bases, J lost 6 bases, and 11 bases lay in between. The CDR3 loop reads CASSVGDINGYTF. DNA of the CDR3: TGTGCCAGCAGCGTTGGGGACATCAATGGCTACACCTTC.

The chain links TRBV27 to TRBJ1-4, with 8 bases aligning to TRBD1. Germline V gives CDR1 MNHEY, CDR2 SMNVEV (reference sequence). The V segment lost 4 bases and the J segment 0 bases; nucleotides outside the gene matches: 1. The CDR3 consists of 15 residues. The CDR3 sequence is CASSSQGATNEKLFF. CDR3 sequence (DNA): TGTGCCAGCAGTTCACAGGGGGCAACTAATGAAAAACTGTTTTTT.

The V and J genes are TRBV10-3 and TRBJ1-5; the D is unclear. Between the trimmed V and J ends, which lost 10 bases and 0 bases, there was a span of 7 bases. In germline, CDR1 is ENHRY, CDR2 SYGVKD. This CDR3 contains 12 residues. The CDR3 bases are TGTGCCAGCTCCCTTAGCAATCAGCCCCAGCATTTT. Protein product: CASSLSNQPQHF.

The chain links TRBV24-1 to TRBJ2-5; TRBD2 agrees at 10 bases. CDR1 and CDR2 from the germline V gene are KGHDR and SFDVKD. The CDR3 extends over 16 amino acids. The trim removed 4 bases at V and 4 bases at J, leaving 8 bases unmatched. The CDR3 DNA reads TGTGCCACCAGTGACCCTAGCGGGGGCCCCATAGAGACCCAGTACTTC. Translating it yields CATSDPSGGPIETQYF.

The V and J genes are TRBV21-1 and TRBJ2-7. TRBV21-1 is reported as a pseudogene. This CDR3 comprises 16 residues. The CDR3 region has the DNA TGTGCCAGCAGCAAAAGGGGAAGACAGCCGCGGGACGAGCAGTACTTC. Its translation: CASSKRGRQPRDEQYF.

The CDR3 DNA reads as TGTGCCAGCAGCCTGCATTTGAATGAGCAGTTCTTC. Its protein product is CASSLHLNEQFF. The chain carries TRBV7-9 and TRBJ2-1; D remains ambiguous. V shed 5 bases and J shed 7 bases, with 9 bases lying between them. Germline V gene data show CDR1 as SEHNR and CDR2 as FQNEAQ (reference sequence). This CDR3 comprises 12 residues.

This clone was observed a single time. The chain has TRBV12-5 and TRBJ2-1; D ambiguous. This CDR3 has 13 residues. CDR1 and CDR2 from the germline V gene are LGHNT and FRNRAP. Trimming took off 2 bases at V and 10 bases at J, with 12 bases between the two ends. CDR3 bases: TGTGCTAGTGGTTTGTATCCCCGAAAAGAGCAGTTCTTC. Its translation is CASGLYPRKEQFF.

The chain uses TRBV6-1 and TRBJ2-3; 12 nucleotides align to TRBD1. CDR1 MNHNS and CDR2 SASEGT come from the germline V gene. The CDR3 covers 19 residues. V trimming: 2 bases; J trimming: 4 bases; junction bases outside the gene matches: 13. Written as DNA, the CDR3 is TGTGCCAGCAGTGAAAGAGGGTGGGACAGGGGGCGCCCCGCAGATACGCAGTATTTT. It codes for CASSERGWDRGRPADTQYF.

The gene calls are TRBV3-1 (or the pseudogene TRBV3-2) and TRBJ1-2, with a weak D call TRBD1 (6 bases). The CDR3 has 14 residues. Germline values: CDR1 LGHDT, CDR2 YNNKEL (reference sequence). Trimming shortened V by 4 bases and J by 3 bases, and 12 bases separated the two germline ends. The chain's CDR3 is CASSPGTTDYGYTF. Written as DNA, the CDR3 is TGTGCCAGCAGCCCCGGGACAACCGACTATGGCTACACCTTC.

This clone has just one count. This chain joins TRBV12-5 and TRBJ2-3, with unresolved D. This CDR3 has 14 residues. The V end was cut by 2 bases, the J end by 7 bases, with 13 bases between. From germline, CDR1 is LGHNT and CDR2 FRNRAP. Here the CDR3 reads CASGLNPDRYTQYF. The CDR3 region has the DNA TGTGCTAGTGGTTTGAACCCGGACCGCTATACGCAGTATTTT.

The chain employs TRBV3-1 (or the pseudogene TRBV3-2) and TRBJ1-3; D is perhaps TRBD1 (5 bases). The V end was cut by 4 bases, the J end by 2 bases, with 15 bases between. The CDR3 runs to 16 residues. The germline CDR1 and CDR2 sequences are LGHDT and YNNKEL (reference sequence). CDR3 amino acids: CASSPPGGGAGNTIYF. For the CDR3, the DNA is TGTGCCAGCAGCCCTCCGGGTGGGGGTGCTGGAAACACCATATATTTT.

The rearrangement joins TRBV11-2 to TRBJ2-3; D is ambiguous. Trimming shortened V by 5 bases and J by 6 bases, and 6 bases separated the two germline ends. Germline CDR1 reads SGHAT; CDR2 reads FQNNGV. This CDR3 is 11 amino acids long. CDR3 coding DNA: TGTGCCAGCAGCCGATTTGATACGCAGTATTTT. This sequence encodes CASSRFDTQYF.

A note on this clone: Other DNA sequences within the sample encode an identical CDR3. The chain links TRBV4-2 to TRBJ2-1, with 13 nucleotides matching TRBD2. The CDR3 totals 18 residues. J gave up 4 bases and V 1 base, and 7 bases lay outside the gene matches. Germline CDR1 and CDR2: LGHNA and YNFKEQ. CDR3 in DNA: TGTGCCAGCAGCCAAGGACTAGCGGGGGGACCGCTGTACAATGAGCAGTTCTTC. It encodes CASSQGLAGGPLYNEQFF.

The J gene is TRBJ1-3, the V gene TRBV7-2; TRBD1 matches 10 bases. This CDR3 region has 15 residues. The V and J ends lost 1 base and 7 bases, in that order; junction bases with no gene match: 4. CDR1 and CDR2 from the germline V gene are SGHTA and FQGNSA. The CDR3 sequence is CASSLGTGGRNTIYF. DNA of the CDR3: TGTGCCAGCAGCTTAGGGACAGGGGGACGGAACACCATATATTTT.

The chain links TRBV9 to TRBJ2-5; D is unresolved. The CDR3 length is 14 residues. Germline CDR1 is SGDLS and CDR2 is YYNGEE. Deletions cut 4 bases from V and 5 bases from J, with 15 bases between. Here the CDR3 DNA reads TGTGCCAGCAGCCCACATGGGCCTTTGGAGACCCAGTACTTC. Its translation: CASSPHGPLETQYF.